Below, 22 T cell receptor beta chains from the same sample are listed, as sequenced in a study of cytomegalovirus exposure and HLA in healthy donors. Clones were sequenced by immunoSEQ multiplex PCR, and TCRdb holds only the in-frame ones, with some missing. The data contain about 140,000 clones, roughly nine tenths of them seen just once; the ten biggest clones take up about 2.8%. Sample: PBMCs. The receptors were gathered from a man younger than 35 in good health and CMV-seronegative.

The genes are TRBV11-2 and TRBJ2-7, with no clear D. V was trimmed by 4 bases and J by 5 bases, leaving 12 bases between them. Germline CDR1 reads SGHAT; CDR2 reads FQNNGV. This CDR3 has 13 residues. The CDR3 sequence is CASSSHPSNEQYF. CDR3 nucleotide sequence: TGTGCCAGCAGCTCCCATCCGTCTAACGAGCAGTACTTC.

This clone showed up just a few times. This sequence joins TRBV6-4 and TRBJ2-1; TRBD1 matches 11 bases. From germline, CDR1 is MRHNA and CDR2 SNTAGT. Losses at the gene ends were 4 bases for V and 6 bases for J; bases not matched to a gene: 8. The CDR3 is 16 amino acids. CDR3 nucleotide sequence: TGTGCCAGCAGTGTTAGCGGGACAGGGGGTTTCAATGAGCAGTTCTTC. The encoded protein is CASSVSGTGGFNEQFF.

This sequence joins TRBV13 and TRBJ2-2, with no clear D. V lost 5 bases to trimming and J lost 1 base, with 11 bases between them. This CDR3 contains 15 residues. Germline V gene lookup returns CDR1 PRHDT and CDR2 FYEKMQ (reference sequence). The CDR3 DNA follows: TGTGCCAGCAGCCACAGTGCTTTGAACACCGGGGAGCTGTTTTTT. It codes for CASSHSALNTGELFF.

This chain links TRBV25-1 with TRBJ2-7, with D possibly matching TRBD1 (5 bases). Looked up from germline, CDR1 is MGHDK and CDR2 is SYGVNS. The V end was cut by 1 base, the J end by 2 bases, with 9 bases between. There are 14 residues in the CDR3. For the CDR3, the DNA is TGTGCCAGCAGTGAATCTGACAGCCCCTACGAGCAGTACTTC. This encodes CASSESDSPYEQYF.

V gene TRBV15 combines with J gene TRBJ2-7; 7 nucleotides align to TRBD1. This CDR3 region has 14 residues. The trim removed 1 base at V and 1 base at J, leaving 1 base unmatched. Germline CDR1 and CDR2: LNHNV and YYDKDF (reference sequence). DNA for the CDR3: TGTGCCACCAGCAGAGGGACAGGATCCTACGAGCAGTACTTC. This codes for CATSRGTGSYEQYF.

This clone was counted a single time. The CDR3 DNA follows: TGCGCCAGCAGCTTGGGAACAGAGAACTATGGCTACACCTTC. Translated: CASSLGTENYGYTF. V and J are TRBV5-1 and TRBJ1-2; D is unclear. This CDR3 is 14 amino acids long. V lost 0 bases and J 2 bases, leaving 8 bases between the germline ends. Per the germline V gene, CDR1 is SGHRS and CDR2 is YFSETQ.

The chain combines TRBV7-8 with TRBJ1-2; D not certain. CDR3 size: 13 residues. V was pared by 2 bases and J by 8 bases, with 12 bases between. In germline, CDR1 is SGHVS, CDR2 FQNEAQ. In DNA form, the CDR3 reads TGTGCCAGCAGCTTATCCGGGGTTCGGGGCTACACCTTC. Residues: CASSLSGVRGYTF.

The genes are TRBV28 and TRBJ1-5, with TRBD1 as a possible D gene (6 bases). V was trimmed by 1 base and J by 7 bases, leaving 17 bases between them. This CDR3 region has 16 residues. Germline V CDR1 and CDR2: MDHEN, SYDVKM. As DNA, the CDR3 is TGTGCCAGCAGTTTATTCTTGGTGGGGGCTCGCCAGCCCCAGCATTTT. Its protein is CASSLFLVGARQPQHF. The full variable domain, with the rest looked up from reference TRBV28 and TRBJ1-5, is DVKVTQSSRYLVKRTGEKVFLECVQDMDHENMFWYRQDPGLGLRLIYFSYDVKMKEKGDIPEGYSVSREKKERFSLILESASTNQTSMYLCASSLFLVGARQPQHFGDGTRLSIL.

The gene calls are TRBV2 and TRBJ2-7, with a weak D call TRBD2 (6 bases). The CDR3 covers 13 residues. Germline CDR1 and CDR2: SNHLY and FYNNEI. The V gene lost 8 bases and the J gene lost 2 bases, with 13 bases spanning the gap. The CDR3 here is CASRRDFAYEQYF. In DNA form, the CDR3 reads TGTGCCAGCCGAAGGGACTTTGCCTACGAGCAGTACTTC.

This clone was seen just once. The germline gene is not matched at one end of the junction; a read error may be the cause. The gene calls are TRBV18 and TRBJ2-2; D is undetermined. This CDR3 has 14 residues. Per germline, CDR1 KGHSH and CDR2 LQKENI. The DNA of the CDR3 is TGTGCCAGCTCCCCACAACAAAACACCGGGGAGCTGTTTTTT. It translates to CASSPQQNTGELFF.

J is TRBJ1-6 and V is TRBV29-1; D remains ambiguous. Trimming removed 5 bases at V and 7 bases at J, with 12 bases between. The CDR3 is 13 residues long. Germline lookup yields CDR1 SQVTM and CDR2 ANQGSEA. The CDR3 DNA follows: TGCAGCGTTCAGGAGGGAAGGAATTCACCCCTCCACTTT. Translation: CSVQEGRNSPLHF.

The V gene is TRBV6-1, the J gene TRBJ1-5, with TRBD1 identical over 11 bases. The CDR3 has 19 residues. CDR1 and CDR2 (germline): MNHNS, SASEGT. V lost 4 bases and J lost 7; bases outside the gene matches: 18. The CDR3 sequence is CASSARGGTGGFWEQPQHF. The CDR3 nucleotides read TGTGCCAGCAGTGCCAGGGGTGGGACAGGGGGGTTCTGGGAACAGCCCCAGCATTTT.

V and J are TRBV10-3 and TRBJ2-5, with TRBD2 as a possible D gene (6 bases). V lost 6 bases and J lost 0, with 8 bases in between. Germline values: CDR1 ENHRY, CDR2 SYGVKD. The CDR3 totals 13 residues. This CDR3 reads CAIRGGDQETQYF. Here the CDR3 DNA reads TGTGCCATCAGGGGGGGAGACCAAGAGACCCAGTACTTC.

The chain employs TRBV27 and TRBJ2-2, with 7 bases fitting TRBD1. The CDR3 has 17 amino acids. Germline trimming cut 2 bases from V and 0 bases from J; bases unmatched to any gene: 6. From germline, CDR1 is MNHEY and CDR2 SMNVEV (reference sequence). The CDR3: CASSLKGAQANTGELFF. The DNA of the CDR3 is TGTGCCAGCAGTTTAAAGGGGGCGCAGGCGAACACCGGGGAGCTGTTTTTT.

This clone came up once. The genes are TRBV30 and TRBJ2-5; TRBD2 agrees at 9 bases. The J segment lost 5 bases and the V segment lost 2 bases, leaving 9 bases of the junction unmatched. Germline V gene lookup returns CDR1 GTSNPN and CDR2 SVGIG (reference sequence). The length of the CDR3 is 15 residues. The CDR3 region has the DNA TGTGCCTGGAGTCATGCGGGAGGGCCACGGGAGACCCAGTACTTC. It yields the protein CAWSHAGGPRETQYF.

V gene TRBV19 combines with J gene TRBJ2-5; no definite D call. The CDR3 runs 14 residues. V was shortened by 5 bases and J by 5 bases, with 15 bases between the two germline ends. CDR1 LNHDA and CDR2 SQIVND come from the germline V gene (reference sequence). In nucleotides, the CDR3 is TGTGCCAGTAGTGCATCGCTGGGCGCGGAGACCCAGTACTTC. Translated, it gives CASSASLGAETQYF.

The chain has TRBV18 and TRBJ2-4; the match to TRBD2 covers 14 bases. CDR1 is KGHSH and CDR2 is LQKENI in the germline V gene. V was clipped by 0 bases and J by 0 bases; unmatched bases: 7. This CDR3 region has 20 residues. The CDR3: CASSPPRTSGGLLAKNIQYF. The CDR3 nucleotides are TGTGCCAGCTCACCACCTAGGACTAGCGGGGGGCTGCTAGCCAAAAACATTCAGTACTTC.

The DNA of the CDR3 is TGTGCCAGCTCATCCGGACTAGCGGGGCCCCGCTCCTACAATGAGCAGTTCTTC. This gives the protein CASSSGLAGPRSYNEQFF. V usage is TRBV18 and J usage is TRBJ2-1; 12 positions agree with TRBD2. The CDR3 contains 18 residues. V gave up 5 bases and J gave up 0 bases; unmatched junction bases: 8. The germline V gene has CDR1 KGHSH and CDR2 LQKENI. Variable domain in full (rest from reference TRBV18 and TRBJ2-1): NAGVMQNPRHLVRRRGQEARLRCSPMKGHSHVYWYRQLPEEGLKFMVYLQKENIIDESGMPKERFSAEFPKEGPSILRIQQVVRGDSAAYFCASSSGLAGPRSYNEQFFGPGTRLTVL.

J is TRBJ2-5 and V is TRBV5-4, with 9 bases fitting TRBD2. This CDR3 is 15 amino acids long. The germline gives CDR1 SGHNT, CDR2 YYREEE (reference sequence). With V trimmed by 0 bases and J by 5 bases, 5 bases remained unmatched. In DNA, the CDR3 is TGTGCCAGCAGCTTGGATCTAGCGGGGTGGGAGACCCAGTACTTC. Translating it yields CASSLDLAGWETQYF.

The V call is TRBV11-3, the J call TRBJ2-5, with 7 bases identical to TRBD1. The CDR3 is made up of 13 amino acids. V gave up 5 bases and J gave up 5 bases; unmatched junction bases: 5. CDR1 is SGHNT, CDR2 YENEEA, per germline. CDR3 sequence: CASSRARGETQYF. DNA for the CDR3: TGTGCCAGCAGCCGAGCCAGGGGGGAGACCCAGTACTTC.

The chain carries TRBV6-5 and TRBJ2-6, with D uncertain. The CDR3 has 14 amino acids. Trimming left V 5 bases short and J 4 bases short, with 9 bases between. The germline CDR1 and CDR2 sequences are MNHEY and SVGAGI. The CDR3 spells CASSTTSGANVLTF. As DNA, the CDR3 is TGTGCCAGCAGTACAACCTCCGGGGCCAACGTCCTGACTTTC.

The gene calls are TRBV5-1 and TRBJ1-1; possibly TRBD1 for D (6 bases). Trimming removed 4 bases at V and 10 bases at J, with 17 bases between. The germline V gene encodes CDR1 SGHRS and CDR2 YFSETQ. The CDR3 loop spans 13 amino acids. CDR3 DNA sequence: TGCGCCAGCAGCCCGACCGCGGGGGCCGCAGCTTTCTTT. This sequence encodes CASSPTAGAAAFF.